Following are 28 T cell receptor beta chains from one sample sequenced in a study of blood T cell repertoires in COVID-19. Sequencing used immunoSEQ multiplex PCR; TCRdb keeps in-frame clones, though not all of them. The sample carries hundreds of thousands of clones, roughly 80% recorded once. The sample consisted of PBMCs or T cells enriched from blood (not recorded which). These receptors came from a man aged 35-49 years who had been exposed to COVID-19.

V gene TRBV28 combines with J gene TRBJ2-2, with D perhaps TRBD2 (5 bases). Germline V CDR1 and CDR2: MDHEN, SYDVKM. The V end lost 7 bases, the J end lost 4 bases, and 22 bases lay between the germline ends. The CDR3 runs to 17 residues. CDR3 in DNA: TGTGCCAGCACCCAAAAAATGGTGGGAGTGGCCACCGGGGAGCTGTTTTTT. This codes for CASTQKMVGVATGELFF. Complete variable domain (other parts from reference TRBV28 and TRBJ2-2): DVKVTQSSRYLVKRTGEKVFLECVQDMDHENMFWYRQDPGLGLRLIYFSYDVKMKEKGDIPEGYSVSREKKERFSLILESASTNQTSMYLCASTQKMVGVATGELFFGEGSRLTVL.

Turning to this clone: The same CDR3 is also encoded by other DNA sequences in this sample. V gene TRBV29-1 combines with J gene TRBJ2-2; perhaps TRBD2 as D (6 bases). This CDR3 has 14 amino acids. Germline loops: CDR1 SQVTM, CDR2 ANQGSEA. Between the trimmed V and J ends, which lost 3 bases and 5 bases, there was a span of 13 bases. This chain's CDR3 is CSVEVGLRTGELFF. The CDR3 nucleotides read TGCAGCGTTGAGGTGGGACTGCGGACCGGGGAGCTGTTTTTT.

This chain joins TRBV6-4 and TRBJ2-7; D remains ambiguous. The germline V gene has CDR1 MRHNA and CDR2 SNTAGT. V lost 9 bases, J lost 2 bases, and 14 bases lay in between. The CDR3 covers 13 residues. CDR3 nucleotides: TGTGCCAGGGTTATGCTAGAAGCCTACGAGCAGTACTTC. This translates into CARVMLEAYEQYF.

The J gene is TRBJ1-2, the V gene TRBV14, with D hard to call. Germline V gives CDR1 SGHDN, CDR2 FVKESK. V lost 0 bases and J 2 bases, leaving 16 bases between the germline ends. The CDR3 is made up of 17 amino acids. This CDR3 is CASSQERSIGRNYGYTF. The CDR3 bases are TGTGCCAGCAGCCAAGAAAGAAGTATCGGGAGAAACTATGGCTACACCTTC.

The chain couples TRBV5-6 to TRBJ1-2, with TRBD1 matching 9 bases. The CDR3 covers 15 residues. The germline V gene has CDR1 SGHDT and CDR2 YYEEEE. V trimming: 2 bases; J trimming: 0 bases; junction bases outside the gene matches: 2. CDR3 amino acids: CASSFRDRANYGYTF. The CDR3 DNA sequence: TGTGCCAGCAGCTTCCGGGACAGGGCTAACTATGGCTACACCTTC. The complete variable domain, with remaining parts taken from reference TRBV5-6 and TRBJ1-2, reads DAGVTQSPTHLIKTRGQQVTLRCSPKSGHDTVSWYQQALGQGPQFIFQYYEEEERQRGNFPDRFSGHQFPNYSSELNVNALLLGDSALYLCASSFRDRANYGYTFGSGTRLTVV.

This clone has just one count. The V and J genes are TRBV3-1 (or the pseudogene TRBV3-2) and TRBJ2-1; 7 bases are a match to TRBD2. The CDR3 is made up of 18 amino acids. V lost 0 bases and J lost 5; bases outside the gene matches: 13. Germline values: CDR1 LGHDT, CDR2 YNNKEL (reference sequence). CDR3 protein: CASSQEYQEASGNNEQFF. CDR3 sequence (DNA): TGTGCCAGCAGCCAAGAATACCAGGAGGCTAGCGGTAACAATGAGCAGTTCTTC.

This clone was seen once. The V gene is TRBV19, the J gene TRBJ1-5, with 7 positions matching TRBD1. The V gene end was trimmed by 4 bases and the J gene end by 5 bases; junction bases not matched to a gene: 2. The CDR3 spans 13 residues. Germline V gene lookup returns CDR1 LNHDA and CDR2 SQIVND (reference sequence). The CDR3 is CASSRQGDQPQHF. In nucleotides, the CDR3 is TGTGCCAGTAGTAGACAGGGAGATCAGCCCCAGCATTTT.

The chain links TRBV24-1 to TRBJ1-5; D gene uncertain. This CDR3 comprises 14 residues. V lost 2 bases to trimming and J lost 2 bases, with 6 bases between them. Germline assignment: CDR1 KGHDR and CDR2 SFDVKD. The CDR3 protein is CATSDYYGNQPQHF. The CDR3 nucleotides are TGTGCCACCAGTGATTACTATGGCAATCAGCCCCAGCATTTT.

The chain employs TRBV24-1 and TRBJ2-5; 8 positions match TRBD2. With 7 bases clipped from V and 3 bases from J, the junction kept 9 bases outside the gene matches. Germline loops: CDR1 KGHDR, CDR2 SFDVKD. The CDR3 consists of 15 residues. The CDR3 is CATSDGSGGKETQYF. CDR3 DNA: TGTGCCACCAGCGATGGGTCGGGAGGGAAAGAGACCCAGTACTTC.

This chain uses TRBV29-1 with TRBJ1-5, with 7 bases lining up with TRBD1. This CDR3 spans 13 amino acids. V was clipped by 5 bases and J by 4 bases; unmatched bases: 5. In germline, CDR1 is SQVTM, CDR2 ANQGSEA. CDR3 coding DNA: TGCAGCGTTAAGGGGGACAGAAATCAGCCCCAGCATTTT. Translation: CSVKGDRNQPQHF.

V is TRBV7-9 and J is TRBJ1-5; the D gene is possibly TRBD1 (6 bases). The germline V gene encodes CDR1 SEHNR and CDR2 FQNEAQ (reference sequence). The CDR3 is made up of 13 amino acids. V lost 5 bases and J lost 10, with 15 bases in between. CDR3 DNA: TGTGCCAGCAGCGGACCCACGGGGGGCCCCCAGCATTTT. This gives the protein CASSGPTGGPQHF.

The chain combines TRBV28 with TRBJ2-1, with D possibly TRBD2 on 6 matching bases. The ends were cut back, 1 base at V and 15 bases at J, with 13 bases in the middle. From germline, CDR1 is MDHEN and CDR2 SYDVKM. The CDR3 is 12 residues long. CDR3 bases: TGTGCCAGCAGTTTATCGGGCGGGGAAGGGTTCTTC. Its translation is CASSLSGGEGFF.

V and J are TRBV7-9 and TRBJ1-1; 8 bases align to TRBD1. CDR3 size: 15 residues. The J segment lost 2 bases and the V segment lost 0 bases, leaving 2 bases of the junction unmatched. Germline V gene data show CDR1 as SEHNR and CDR2 as FQNEAQ (reference sequence). Written as DNA, the CDR3 is TGTGCCAGCAGCTTAGCAACAGGGGGTAACACTGAAGCTTTCTTT. Translation gives CASSLATGGNTEAFF.

CDR3 nucleotides: TGTGCCAGCAGCCCGGACGGGACAGGGTTCGGAAACACCATATATTTT. Its translation: CASSPDGTGFGNTIYF. V usage is TRBV11-2 and J usage is TRBJ1-3; 9 bases agree with TRBD1. This CDR3 comprises 16 residues. Losses at the gene ends were 5 bases for V and 4 bases for J; bases not matched to a gene: 9. Germline CDR1 SGHAT, CDR2 FQNNGV.

J is TRBJ1-3 and V is TRBV6-2 or TRBV6-3; D remains unclear. The CDR3 is 13 residues long. CDR1 and CDR2 (germline): MNHEY, SVGEGT. Between the trimmed V and J ends, which lost 5 bases and 4 bases, there was a span of 9 bases. The CDR3 protein is CASSPSAGNTIYF. DNA of the CDR3: TGTGCCAGCAGTCCATCCGCGGGAAACACCATATATTTT.

The CDR3 reads CASSPGLQYGYTF. CDR3 nucleotides: TGTGCCAGCTCACCAGGGCTTCAGTATGGCTACACCTTC. The chain has TRBV18 and TRBJ1-2, with D unclear. Per germline, CDR1 KGHSH and CDR2 LQKENI. Trimming left V 2 bases short and J 5 bases short, with 9 bases between. This CDR3 comprises 13 residues.

V usage is TRBV4-1 and J usage is TRBJ1-2; D is unresolved. Germline CDR1 is MGHRA and CDR2 is YSYEKL. Between the trimmed V and J ends, which lost 4 bases and 6 bases, there was a span of 21 bases. CDR3 size: 16 residues. CDR3 region: CASSPRLIEAMNGYTF. CDR3 DNA: TGCGCCAGCAGCCCGAGATTGATTGAGGCCATGAATGGCTACACCTTC.

This chain uses TRBV7-9 with TRBJ2-3; D not certain. This CDR3 is built from 15 residues. The V end lost 5 bases, the J end lost 6 bases, and 18 bases lay between the germline ends. Germline V gene lookup returns CDR1 SEHNR and CDR2 FQNEAQ (reference sequence). For the CDR3, the DNA is TGTGCCAGCAGCCCCGCCCCGGCCCGGGTGGATACGCAGTATTTT. Translated, it gives CASSPAPARVDTQYF.

This chain connects TRBV5-1 to TRBJ2-1; possibly TRBD2 for D (6 bases). Germline V gene sequence: CDR1 SGHRS, CDR2 YFSETQ. The germline V and J ends were trimmed by 4 bases and 11 bases, with 10 bases remaining between them. The CDR3 sequence is 11 residues long. CDR3 DNA: TGCGCCAGCAGCCTACGGGAGAAGCAGTTCTTC. Translation: CASSLREKQFF.

The chain links TRBV9 to TRBJ2-7; a possible D gene is TRBD1 (5 bases). Trimming removed 7 bases at V and 3 bases at J, with 11 bases between. The CDR3 totals 12 residues. Germline assignment: CDR1 SGDLS and CDR2 YYNGEE. CDR3 protein: CASGQTSYEQYF. In nucleotides, the CDR3 is TGTGCCAGCGGACAAACAAGCTACGAGCAGTACTTC. Based on the CDR3 plus reference TRBV9 and TRBJ2-7, the full variable domain is DSGVTQTPKHLITATGQRVTLRCSPRSGDLSVYWYQQSLDQGLQFLIQYYNGEERAKGNILERFSAQQFPDLHSELNLSSLELGDSALYFCASGQTSYEQYFGPGTRLTVT.

The rearrangement links TRBV3-1 (or the pseudogene TRBV3-2) to TRBJ2-1, with no clear D. Germline V gene data show CDR1 as LGHDT and CDR2 as YNNKEL (reference sequence). Trimming shortened V by 4 bases and J by 7 bases, and 11 bases separated the two germline ends. This CDR3 contains 13 residues. The CDR3 region is CASSRSPRNEQFF. CDR3 DNA sequence: TGTGCCAGCAGCCGTAGCCCCCGAAATGAGCAGTTCTTC.

The chain combines TRBV9 with TRBJ2-1, with D possibly being TRBD2 (6 bases). This CDR3 has 15 amino acids. V lost 4 bases, J lost 3 bases, and 14 bases lay in between. Germline CDR1 reads SGDLS; CDR2 reads YYNGEE. Here the CDR3 DNA reads TGTGCCAGCAGCCTAACCGGGACTCGCTACAATGAGCAGTTCTTC. Translating gives CASSLTGTRYNEQFF.

V gene TRBV7-9 combines with J gene TRBJ2-7; D might be TRBD2 (6 bases). The CDR3 totals 13 residues. The V gene's germline CDR1 is SEHNR and CDR2 FQNEAQ (reference sequence). Trimming shortened V by 1 base and J by 7 bases, and 11 bases separated the two germline ends. The CDR3 loop reads CASSLDRGIEQYF. CDR3 nucleotides: TGTGCCAGCAGCTTAGATCGGGGGATTGAGCAGTACTTC.

This clone occurred a few times. The V call is TRBV9, the J call TRBJ1-2, with 12 bases aligning to TRBD1. CDR3 length: 14 amino acids. Per germline, CDR1 SGDLS and CDR2 YYNGEE. After removal of 0 bases from V and 8 bases from J, the junction contained 2 bases not matched to a gene. The DNA of the CDR3 is TGTGCCAGCAGCGTAGCCGGGACAGGGGGCGGCTACACCTTC. This codes for CASSVAGTGGGYTF.

The V call is TRBV19, the J call TRBJ1-5, with D possibly TRBD1 on 5 matching bases. The germline CDR1 and CDR2 sequences are LNHDA and SQIVND (reference sequence). Trimming removed 1 base from V and 9 bases from J, with 13 bases in between. There are 14 residues in the CDR3. CDR3 sequence (DNA): TGTGCCAGTAGTATAGTTCAGGGTAGGCGGCCCCAGCATTTT. It translates to CASSIVQGRRPQHF. Full variable domain (missing parts from reference TRBV19 and TRBJ1-5): DGGITQSPKYLFRKEGQNVTLSCEQNLNHDAMYWYRQDPGQGLRLIYYSQIVNDFQKGDIAEGYSVSREKKESFPLTVTSAQKNPTAFYLCASSIVQGRRPQHFGDGTRLSIL.

The chain employs TRBV7-9 and TRBJ1-2; no reliable D call. The germline V and J ends were trimmed by 4 bases and 4 bases, with 13 bases remaining between them. Germline-derived CDR1 and CDR2 are SEHNR and FQNEAQ (reference sequence). CDR3 length equals 14 residues. CDR3 coding DNA: TGTGCCAGCAGCTCCGCGTCGAGGTTCTATGGCTACACCTTC. It is translated as CASSSASRFYGYTF.

This sequence joins TRBV30 and TRBJ2-3; tentative D call: TRBD2 (7 bases). Germline CDR1 is GTSNPN and CDR2 is SVGIG (reference sequence). The CDR3 runs 14 residues. Trimming pared 0 bases from V and 6 bases from J, leaving 13 bases between. CDR3 DNA sequence: TGTGCCTGGAGTGTCGCACGGGGGGCGGATACGCAGTATTTT. It yields the protein CAWSVARGADTQYF.

Here the CDR3 reads CAISQRLAGVNHEQYF. The CDR3 DNA follows: TGTGCCATCAGCCAGCGACTAGCGGGAGTAAACCACGAGCAGTACTTC. The chain recombines TRBV10-3 with TRBJ2-7; 12 bases fit TRBD2. This CDR3 has 16 residues. Germline V CDR1 and CDR2: ENHRY, SYGVKD. V was clipped by 6 bases and J by 5 bases; unmatched bases: 11.